These 32 T cell receptor beta chains came from one sample sequenced in a study of blood T cells in healthy people across ages. Sample-barcoded 5' priming and a J-beta primer mix drove a second PCR of roughly 7 to 11 cycles. From the 5' RACE reads, TCRdb called clonotypes with MiXCR, one entry per CDR3 protein. This sample has roughly 790,000 distinct CDR3 sequences, with roughly 41% found just once. Sample: blood. These receptors were taken from an older woman in good health.

A single count supports this clonotype. The chain is built from TRBV28 and TRBJ2-5; TRBD1 is a possible D gene (5 bases). The J call may be wrong; the DNA end is better matched by TRBJ2-7. Germline values: CDR1 MDHEN, CDR2 SYDVKM. CDR3 length: 11 amino acids. CDR3 bases: TGTGCCAGCAAGGGGTATAACGAGCAGTACTTC. This codes for CASKGYNEQYF.

Here the CDR3 reads CASSSPAGGAETQYF. In DNA, the CDR3 is TGTGCCAGCAGTTCCCCCGCGGGGGGGGCGGAGACCCAGTACTTC. The chain uses TRBV6-2 or TRBV6-3 and TRBJ2-5; 9 bases fit TRBD2. This CDR3 region has 15 residues. The germline gives CDR1 MNHEY, CDR2 SVGEGT. Trimming removed 4 bases from V and 5 bases from J; junction bases left unmatched: 8.

The CDR3 nucleotides are TGTGCCAGCAGTCAAGACAGGGGGCAAAGCTACACCTTC. It is translated as CASSQDRGQSYTF. V usage is TRBV12-3 or TRBV12-4 and J usage is TRBJ1-2, with TRBD1 matching over 10 bases. The length of the CDR3 is 13 residues. V lost 5 bases, J lost 9 bases, and 6 bases stayed unmatched.

This clonotype was recorded once. The chain combines TRBV25-1 with TRBJ1-2; D is ambiguous. Germline CDR1 MGHDK, CDR2 SYGVNS. The CDR3 runs to 13 residues. V dropped 4 bases and J dropped 4 bases, with 10 bases sitting between them. The CDR3 here is CASSAGPFYGYTF. DNA for the CDR3: TGTGCCAGCAGTGCCGGGCCTTTCTATGGCTACACCTTC.

The chain has TRBV10-1 and TRBJ2-7; D uncertain. The CDR3 is made up of 15 amino acids. Germline V gene sequence: CDR1 WNHNN, CDR2 SYGVQD (reference sequence). The V and J ends lost 0 bases and 6 bases respectively, with 15 bases between them. CDR3 region: CASSESAQPQAEQYF. As DNA, the CDR3 is TGCGCCAGCAGTGAGTCGGCCCAGCCCCAAGCCGAGCAGTACTTC.

J is TRBJ2-1 and V is TRBV5-1, with D perhaps matching TRBD1 or TRBD2 (5 bases each). This CDR3 has 15 amino acids. The germline gives CDR1 SGHRS, CDR2 YFSETQ. Trimming stripped 4 bases from V and 4 bases from J, with 15 bases between. The chain's CDR3 is CASSPGTAKYNEQFF. The CDR3 DNA reads as TGCGCCAGCAGCCCCGGGACCGCTAAGTACAATGAGCAGTTCTTC. Filled out from reference TRBV5-1 and TRBJ2-1, the complete variable domain reads KAGVTQTPRYLIKTRGQQVTLSCSPISGHRSVSWYQQTPGQGLQFLFEYFSETQRNKGNFPGRFSGRQFSNSRSEMNVSTLELGDSALYLCASSPGTAKYNEQFFGPGTRLTVL.

The chain joins TRBV12-3 or TRBV12-4 to TRBJ1-4; no clear D gene. V was cut by 4 bases and J by 7 bases, with 13 bases left in between. CDR3 size: 14 residues. This CDR3 reads CASSSTGKGEKLFF. CDR3 coding DNA: TGTGCCAGCAGTTCTACGGGTAAGGGTGAAAAACTGTTTTTT.

V is TRBV7-2 and J is TRBJ2-6; 7 bases are shared with TRBD1. Looked up from germline, CDR1 is SGHTA and CDR2 is FQGNSA. The V and J ends lost 5 bases and 0 bases, in that order; junction bases with no gene match: 10. The CDR3 runs 18 residues. CDR3 protein: CASSLFGTALSGANVLTF. CDR3 sequence (DNA): TGTGCCAGCAGCCTTTTCGGGACAGCACTCTCTGGGGCCAACGTCCTGACTTTC.

V usage is TRBV28 and J usage is TRBJ1-2; TRBD1 aligns across 9 bases. The CDR3 is made up of 16 amino acids. V lost 2 bases, J lost 5 bases, and 9 bases stayed unmatched. Germline lookup yields CDR1 MDHEN and CDR2 SYDVKM. CDR3 in DNA: TGTGCCAGCAGTTTAGTTGGGACAGGGATGGATTATGGCTACACCTTC. It yields the protein CASSLVGTGMDYGYTF.

This clonotype was seen more than once but under ten times. The genes are TRBV5-1 and TRBJ2-7, with D possibly being TRBD1 or TRBD2 (6 bases each). The CDR3 covers 19 residues. The ends were cut back, 0 bases at V and 3 bases at J, with 25 bases in the middle. Germline V gene sequence: CDR1 SGHRS, CDR2 YFSETQ. In DNA, the CDR3 is TGCGCCAGCAGCTTGGCCAATATTAGTAGAGGGGGGACCTTCTACGAGCAGTACTTC. It encodes CASSLANISRGGTFYEQYF.

DNA of the CDR3: TGCGCCAGCAGTGTGGGACAGGGTGAGAATACGCAGTATTTT. It encodes CASSVGQGENTQYF. The V gene is TRBV10-1, the J gene TRBJ2-3; 9 nucleotides match TRBD1. CDR1 is WNHNN and CDR2 is SYGVQD in the germline V gene (reference sequence). The CDR3 has 14 residues. Trimming at V came to 4 bases and at J to 7 bases, leaving 6 bases not matched to a gene.

The chain uses TRBV7-9 and TRBJ2-2; maybe TRBD2 (6 bases). From germline, CDR1 is SEHNR and CDR2 FQNEAQ (reference sequence). V was shortened by 5 bases and J by 15 bases, with 25 bases between the two germline ends. This CDR3 has 15 residues. CDR3 nucleotides: TGTGCCAGCAGCGTAGACCGGGACTCCATCTTTGGGTTGTTTTTT. It translates to CASSVDRDSIFGLFF.

At least ten counts were recorded for this clonotype. The chain combines TRBV15 with TRBJ2-3; D is perhaps TRBD1 (6 bases). The ends were cut back, 0 bases at V and 5 bases at J, with 21 bases in the middle. The germline gives CDR1 LNHNV, CDR2 YYDKDF (reference sequence). The CDR3 is 18 residues long. The CDR3 DNA is TGTGCCACCAGCAGAGATAGTGTCAGGGGCCCTGCCCGAGATACGCAGTATTTT. It yields the protein CATSRDSVRGPARDTQYF. The variable domain in full, completed from reference TRBV15 and TRBJ2-3, reads DAMVIQNPRYQVTQFGKPVTLSCSQTLNHNVMYWYQQKSSQAPKLLFHYYDKDFNNEADTPDNFQSRRPNTSFCFLDIRSPGLGDTAMYLCATSRDSVRGPARDTQYFGPGTRLTVL.

The V gene is TRBV6-6, the J gene TRBJ2-5; D is possibly TRBD2 (6 bases). The germline V gene has CDR1 MNHNY and CDR2 SVGAGI (reference sequence). Trimming took off 2 bases at V and 1 base at J, with 11 bases between the two ends. The CDR3 has 15 amino acids. CDR3 in amino acids: CASSYIRGTQETQYF. CDR3 DNA sequence: TGTGCCAGCAGTTACATCCGGGGGACCCAAGAGACCCAGTACTTC.

The chain recombines TRBV11-2 with TRBJ2-5, with TRBD1 matching 7 bases. V trimming: 8 bases; J trimming: 5 bases; junction bases outside the gene matches: 8. Germline CDR1 SGHAT, CDR2 FQNNGV. This CDR3 region has 13 residues. CDR3 nucleotides: TGTGCCAGCGTGACAAGGGGGCACGAGACCCAGTACTTC. Protein product: CASVTRGHETQYF.

The CDR3 nucleotides are TGTGCCAGCAGTCTCTCCGAGCGTAGGGCAGATACGCAGTATTTT. As protein: CASSLSERRADTQYF. The chain is built from TRBV11-2 and TRBJ2-3, with D uncertain. Germline V gene data show CDR1 as SGHAT and CDR2 as FQNNGV. V dropped 6 bases and J dropped 4 bases, with 17 bases sitting between them. CDR3 size: 15 residues.

This chain connects TRBV28 to TRBJ1-2; no reliable D call. CDR3 size: 12 residues. Germline CDR1 is MDHEN and CDR2 is SYDVKM. V lost 6 bases to trimming and J lost 5 bases, with 10 bases between them. The CDR3 nucleotides read TGTGCCAGCAGGAACTCCTGGTATGGCTACACCTTC. Its protein is CASRNSWYGYTF.

This clonotype appeared a single time. The V call is TRBV18, the J call TRBJ2-5; 9 bases line up with TRBD2. V lost 3 bases to trimming and J lost 11 bases; unmatched junction nucleotides: 13. This CDR3 contains 15 residues. Germline V gene data show CDR1 as KGHSH and CDR2 as LQKENI. The CDR3 is CASSPLAGRTNEQYF. In nucleotides, the CDR3 is TGTGCCAGCTCACCTCTAGCGGGACGAACCAATGAGCAGTACTTC.

As to this clonotype: A much bigger clone sits one base away, suggesting this may be a read error. The chain links TRBV5-1 to TRBJ2-5; D is unresolved. The CDR3 loop spans 15 amino acids. The germline CDR1 and CDR2 sequences are SGHRS and YFSETQ. The V and J ends lost 1 base and 1 base respectively, with 11 bases between them. The CDR3 reads CASSLSARSQETQYF. CDR3 nucleotides: TGCGCCAGCAGCTTGTCTGCCAGATCCCAAGAGACCCAGTACTTC.

The chain couples TRBV7-2 to TRBJ2-3; 14 bases line up with TRBD2. The trim removed 4 bases at V and 4 bases at J, leaving 7 bases unmatched. This CDR3 spans 17 amino acids. Germline V gives CDR1 SGHTA, CDR2 FQGNSA. The CDR3: CASSSWTSGGQADTQYF. CDR3 DNA: TGTGCCAGCAGCTCCTGGACTAGCGGGGGGCAGGCAGATACGCAGTATTTT.

The chain has TRBV7-2 and TRBJ2-7; 10 bases match TRBD1. Trimming at V came to 3 bases and at J to 3 bases, leaving 5 bases not matched to a gene. The CDR3 spans 15 residues. Germline V lookup: CDR1 SGHTA, CDR2 FQGNSA. CDR3 sequence: CASSFDRGPLYEQYF. In DNA, the CDR3 is TGTGCCAGCAGCTTCGACAGGGGGCCACTCTACGAGCAGTACTTC.

The V gene is TRBV10-3, the J gene TRBJ1-4; D is possibly TRBD1 (5 bases). The CDR3 runs 13 residues. With 5 bases removed from V and 5 bases from J, the gap between germline ends came to 9 bases. Germline CDR1 is ENHRY and CDR2 is SYGVKD. The DNA for the CDR3 is TGTGCCATCAGTTGGGACCGGAATGAAAAACTGTTTTTT. It translates to CAISWDRNEKLFF.

This chain joins TRBV9 and TRBJ1-3, with D perhaps matching TRBD1 (5 bases). This CDR3 contains 14 residues. Germline values: CDR1 SGDLS, CDR2 YYNGEE. Trimming removed 4 bases from V and 2 bases from J, with 10 bases in between. This chain's CDR3 is CASSPRDPGNTIYF. The CDR3 DNA sequence: TGTGCCAGCAGCCCTCGGGACCCTGGAAACACCATATATTTT. The whole variable domain, filled in from reference TRBV9 and TRBJ1-3, reads DSGVTQTPKHLITATGQRVTLRCSPRSGDLSVYWYQQSLDQGLQFLIQYYNGEERAKGNILERFSAQQFPDLHSELNLSSLELGDSALYFCASSPRDPGNTIYFGEGSWLTVV.

V and J are TRBV20-1 and TRBJ2-2; weak D call: TRBD2 (6 bases). V lost 6 bases, J lost 1 base, and 12 bases lay in between. The germline CDR1 and CDR2 sequences are DFQATT and SNEGSKA (reference sequence). The CDR3 totals 14 residues. CDR3 nucleotide sequence: TGCAGTGCCTCGTCGGGGGAGAACACCGGGGAGCTGTTTTTT. It yields the protein CSASSGENTGELFF.

This clonotype occurred many times. CDR3 loop: CASTQNTGEYGYTF. The CDR3 nucleotides read TGTGCCAGCACCCAAAATACGGGGGAATATGGCTACACCTTC. The V call is TRBV7-9, the J call TRBJ1-2; D might be TRBD1 (5 bases). CDR1 SEHNR and CDR2 FQNEAQ come from the germline V gene (reference sequence). CDR3 length: 14 residues. Trimming cost V 7 bases and J 5 bases, with 17 bases left between them.

This clonotype has more than one count but fewer than ten. This chain joins TRBV6-1 and TRBJ1-2; D gene uncertain. The CDR3 runs 16 residues. Germline CDR1 is MNHNS and CDR2 is SASEGT. V was shortened by 7 bases and J by 6 bases, with 24 bases between the two germline ends. The CDR3 loop reads CASTLNPDPLGNGYTF. CDR3 nucleotide sequence: TGTGCCAGCACCCTAAATCCGGACCCACTTGGGAATGGCTACACCTTC.

This clonotype was observed many times. The J gene is TRBJ2-3, the V gene TRBV29-1, with D perhaps TRBD2 (5 bases). The germline gives CDR1 SQVTM, CDR2 ANQGSEA. This CDR3 region has 14 residues. The V and J ends lost 1 base and 3 bases respectively, with 11 bases between them. The CDR3 loop is CSVEADWGTDTQYF. Here the CDR3 DNA reads TGCAGCGTTGAAGCGGACTGGGGAACAGATACGCAGTATTTT.

This clonotype has just a few counts. This rearrangement joins TRBV29-1 to TRBJ2-7; 8 nucleotides match TRBD1. The germline V gene has CDR1 SQVTM and CDR2 ANQGSEA. CDR3 length equals 14 residues. The V gene end was trimmed by 0 bases and the J gene end by 6 bases; junction bases not matched to a gene: 7. CDR3 amino acids: CSVEDGDRFFEQYF. CDR3 sequence (DNA): TGCAGCGTTGAAGATGGGGACAGGTTTTTCGAGCAGTACTTC.

In this sample, this clonotype turned up a few times. The chain employs TRBV9 and TRBJ2-7; D is undetermined. Germline CDR1 is SGDLS and CDR2 is YYNGEE. V lost 0 bases and J lost 2, with 12 bases in between. CDR3 size: 15 residues. CDR3 DNA sequence: TGTGCCAGCAGCGTAGGGGCTACCCTTACCTACGAGCAGTACTTC. It is translated as CASSVGATLTYEQYF.

The rearrangement links TRBV19 to TRBJ2-7; tentatively, D is TRBD2 (5 bases). V shed 0 bases and J shed 1 base, with 7 bases lying between them. The CDR3 spans 14 residues. Germline CDR1 reads LNHDA; CDR2 reads SQIVND (reference sequence). The CDR3, as DNA: TGTGCCAGTAGTATAGATGAGGGATCCTACGAGCAGTACTTC. This translates into CASSIDEGSYEQYF.

The chain couples TRBV6-2 or TRBV6-3 to TRBJ1-1; D ambiguous. V was shortened by 0 bases and J by 0 bases, with 11 bases between the two germline ends. This CDR3 region has 16 residues. The V gene's germline CDR1 is MNHEY and CDR2 SVGEGT. CDR3 coding DNA: TGTGCCAGCAGTTACTCGAGCCCGGGTGTGAACACTGAAGCTTTCTTT. Protein sequence: CASSYSSPGVNTEAFF.

At least ten counts were recorded for this clonotype. The V and J genes are TRBV10-3 and TRBJ2-7; no firm D call. V was pared by 4 bases and J by 4 bases, with 5 bases between. The CDR3 has 11 residues. In germline, CDR1 is ENHRY, CDR2 SYGVKD. CDR3 region: CAISVSYEQYF. The CDR3 DNA reads as TGTGCCATCAGTGTGTCGTACGAGCAGTACTTC.